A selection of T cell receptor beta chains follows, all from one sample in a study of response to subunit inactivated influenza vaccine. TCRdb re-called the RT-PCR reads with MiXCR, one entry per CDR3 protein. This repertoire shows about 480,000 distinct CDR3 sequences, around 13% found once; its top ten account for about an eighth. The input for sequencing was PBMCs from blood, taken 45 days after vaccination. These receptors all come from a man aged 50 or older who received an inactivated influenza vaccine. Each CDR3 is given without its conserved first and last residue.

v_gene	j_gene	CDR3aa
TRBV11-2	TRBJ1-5	ASSPGQGSYQPQH
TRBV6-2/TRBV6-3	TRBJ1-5	ASSSQGGGSYSNQPQH
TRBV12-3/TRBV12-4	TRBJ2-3	ASGPPGGSTDTQY
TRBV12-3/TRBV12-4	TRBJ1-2	ASRGIEPYGYT
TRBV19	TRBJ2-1	ASSRPLAGDFNEQF
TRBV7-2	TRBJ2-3	ASSLGAGPAWDTQY
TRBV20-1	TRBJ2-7	SARDRLAEQY
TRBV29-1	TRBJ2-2	SVAEPGESTGELF
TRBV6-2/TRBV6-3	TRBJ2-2	ASGEQGIAGELF
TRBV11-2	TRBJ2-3	ASSLELAGESLNTQY
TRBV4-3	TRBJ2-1	ASSKRTDTSEFSYNEQF
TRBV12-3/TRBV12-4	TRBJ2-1	ASRRSTGGIYNEQF
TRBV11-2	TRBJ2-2	ASSLDPRLAGRAGELF
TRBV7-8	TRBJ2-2	ASSLMWQGNTGELF
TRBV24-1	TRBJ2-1	ATSDPSGRNYNEQF
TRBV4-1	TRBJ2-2	ASSQVGLAGGPISGELF
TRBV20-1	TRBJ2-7	SAGTGGAYEQY
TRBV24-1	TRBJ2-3	ATSDLDRNTQY
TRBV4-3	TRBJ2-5	ASSQEAGKETQY
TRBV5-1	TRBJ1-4	ASSLRRDGSEKLF
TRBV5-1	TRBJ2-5	ASSATDRGRTETQY
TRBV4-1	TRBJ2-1	ASSPEDRGRLSSYNEQF
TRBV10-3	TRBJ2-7	AIGRTGYDEQY
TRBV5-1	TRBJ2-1	ASSEDLGYNEQF
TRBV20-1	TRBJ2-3	SASTSGNTDTQY
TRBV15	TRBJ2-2	ATSRDRAATGELF
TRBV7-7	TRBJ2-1	ASSTNLGVNEQF
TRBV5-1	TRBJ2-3	ASSQGQATDTQY
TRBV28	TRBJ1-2	ASSHNPRRDGYT
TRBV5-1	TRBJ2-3	ASSHRGTDTQY
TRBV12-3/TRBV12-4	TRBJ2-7	ASSFDRENYEQY
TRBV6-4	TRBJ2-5	ASSDPSGVQETQY
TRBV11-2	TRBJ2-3	ASSLDPGSGTYTQY
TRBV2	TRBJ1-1	ASSEVAAAF
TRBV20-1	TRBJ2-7	SARTSATAYEQY
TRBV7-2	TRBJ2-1	ASSLAGLVDEQF
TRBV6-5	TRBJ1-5	ASSYTISERVRHQPQH
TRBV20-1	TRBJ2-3	SAPTAGDTQY
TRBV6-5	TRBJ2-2	ASSYDRDITGELF
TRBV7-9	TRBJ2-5	ASSSSEETQY
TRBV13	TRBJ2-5	ASSTPGTGEQETQY